This is a list of T cell receptor beta chains from one sample in a study of cytomegalovirus exposure and HLA in healthy donors. Produced via immunoSEQ multiplex PCR; TCRdb's table is partial and in-frame only. The sample yields about 95,000 clones, approximately 80% seen once. Source material: PBMCs. The receptors originated from a woman between 40 and 50 years old in good health and CMV-seronegative. Both conserved end residues are part of each CDR3. Fields, in order: D gene, J gene, V gene, clone size, CDR3 protein, CDR3 DNA. A D gene is named only where the DNA matches it firmly. Clone size is given for some rows only: seen once, a few or many times, or a class if the clone is expanded.

D: TRBD1; J: TRBJ2-1; V: TRBV5-1; size: .; CDR3: CASSIGTGSNEQFF; DNA: TGCGCCAGCAGCATAGGGACAGGGTCGAATGAGCAGTTCTTC
D: .; J: TRBJ1-3; V: TRBV2; size: .; CDR3: CASSDQTGNTIYF; DNA: TGTGCCAGCAGTGACCAGACTGGAAACACCATATATTTT
D: .; J: TRBJ1-2; V: TRBV28; size: .; CDR3: CASSFSTPSNYGYTF; DNA: TGTGCCAGCAGTTTTTCGACACCTTCTAACTATGGCTACACCTTC
D: TRBD1; J: TRBJ1-2; V: TRBV29-1; size: .; CDR3: CSVEDPEGARGGYTF; DNA: TGCAGCGTTGAAGATCCAGAGGGGGCACGGGGTGGCTACACCTTC
D: .; J: TRBJ1-2; V: TRBV5-4; size: .; CDR3: CASSPPGRGLNYGYTF; DNA: TGTGCCAGCAGCCCCCCGGGCAGGGGCCTTAACTATGGCTACACCTTC
D: TRBD1; J: TRBJ1-2; V: TRBV10-2; size: .; CDR3: CAVGQGRNGYTF; DNA: TGCGCCGTAGGACAGGGGCGCAATGGCTACACCTTC
D: .; J: TRBJ1-1; V: TRBV6-5; size: .; CDR3: CASKQQTNTEAFF; DNA: TGTGCCAGCAAGCAACAGACAAACACTGAAGCTTTCTTT
D: .; J: TRBJ1-2; V: TRBV5-5; size: few; CDR3: CASSAVGGLSNYGYTF; DNA: TGTGCCAGCAGCGCCGTGGGGGGACTATCTAACTATGGCTACACCTTC
D: .; J: TRBJ2-3; V: TRBV5-4; size: .; CDR3: CASRLGGADTQYF; DNA: TGTGCCAGCAGATTGGGGGGCGCAGATACGCAGTATTTT
D: TRBD1; J: TRBJ2-7; V: TRBV4-1; size: few; CDR3: CASSQDPGQASYEQYF; DNA: TGCGCCAGCAGCCAAGATCCGGGACAGGCCTCCTACGAGCAGTACTTC
D: .; J: TRBJ1-4; V: TRBV5-1; size: few; CDR3: CASSLVGAGNEKLFF; DNA: TGCGCCAGCAGCTTGGTGGGGGCGGGTAATGAAAAACTGTTTTTT
D: TRBD2; J: TRBJ2-5; V: TRBV4-1; size: .; CDR3: CASSQPGGETQYF; DNA: TGCGCCAGCAGCCAACCGGGGGGAGAGACCCAGTACTTC
D: TRBD2; J: TRBJ2-7; V: TRBV6-5; size: .; CDR3: CASIGFPGGEQYF; DNA: TGTGCCAGCATCGGATTTCCGGGGGGGGAACAGTACTTC
D: .; J: TRBJ1-1; V: TRBV14; size: few; CDR3: CASSQFAGRRTEAFF; DNA: TGTGCCAGCAGCCAATTTGCAGGGCGTAGGACTGAAGCTTTCTTT
D: .; J: TRBJ2-5; V: TRBV5-1; size: .; CDR3: CASSSNQETQYF; DNA: TGCGCCAGCAGCTCTAATCAAGAGACCCAGTACTTC
D: TRBD1; J: TRBJ1-2; V: TRBV30; size: .; CDR3: CAWSTGTGSGYTF; DNA: TGTGCCTGGAGTACGGGGACAGGGAGTGGCTACACCTTC
D: TRBD1; J: TRBJ1-6; V: TRBV4-2; size: .; CDR3: CASSQDLAGQGLSPLHF; DNA: TGTGCCAGCAGCCAAGATTTAGCGGGACAGGGACTTTCACCCCTCCACTTT
D: TRBD1; J: TRBJ1-1; V: TRBV7-2; size: .; CDR3: CASSLRTGLNTEAFF; DNA: TGTGCCAGCAGCTTAAGGACAGGCCTGAACACTGAAGCTTTCTTT
D: TRBD1; J: TRBJ2-4; V: TRBV7-9; size: .; CDR3: CASSSTRMDRGLNIQYF; DNA: TGTGCCAGCAGCTCCACACGGATGGACAGGGGCTTGAACATTCAGTACTTC
D: TRBD1; J: TRBJ1-5; V: TRBV5-1; size: few; CDR3: CASSYGTGGPQHF; DNA: TGCGCCAGCAGCTACGGGACAGGGGGGCCCCAGCATTTT
D: TRBD1; J: TRBJ2-4; V: TRBV4-1; size: .; CDR3: CASSHPGTGKNIQYF; DNA: TGCGCCAGCAGCCACCCCGGGACAGGGAAAAACATTCAGTACTTC
D: .; J: TRBJ2-5; V: TRBV30; size: .; CDR3: CAWSVFPGHDFQETQYF; DNA: TGTGCCTGGAGTGTATTTCCGGGTCACGATTTCCAAGAGACCCAGTACTTC
D: .; J: TRBJ2-4; V: TRBV6-5; size: .; CDR3: CASSSPGGGNIQYF; DNA: TGTGCCAGCAGTTCCCCCGGAGGAGGAAACATTCAGTACTTC
D: .; J: TRBJ2-3; V: TRBV4-3; size: .; CDR3: CASSQDIGSPSTDTQYF; DNA: TGCGCCAGCAGCCAAGATATCGGGTCTCCGAGCACAGATACGCAGTATTTT
D: TRBD2; J: TRBJ2-1; V: TRBV19; size: .; CDR3: CASTPPSGGIFNEQFF; DNA: TGTGCCAGTACCCCCCCAAGCGGGGGGATCTTCAATGAGCAGTTCTTC
D: .; J: TRBJ2-7; V: TRBV2; size: few; CDR3: CADRRGTDSGEQYF; DNA: TGTGCCGACCGGCGCGGGACAGATTCCGGCGAGCAGTACTTC
D: .; J: TRBJ1-2; V: TRBV25-1; size: .; CDR3: CASRGHGDNYGYTF; DNA: TGTGCCAGCAGGGGACACGGAGACAACTATGGCTACACCTTC
D: .; J: TRBJ2-7; V: TRBV18; size: few; CDR3: CASSPAGNSYEQYF; DNA: TGTGCCAGCTCACCTGCGGGCAACTCCTACGAGCAGTACTTC
D: TRBD1; J: TRBJ2-6; V: TRBV6-1; size: .; CDR3: CASSTGAGANVLTF; DNA: TGTGCCAGCAGTACAGGGGCCGGGGCCAACGTCCTGACTTTC
D: TRBD1; J: TRBJ2-7; V: TRBV28; size: .; CDR3: CASSPYRQGGYEQYF; DNA: TGTGCCAGCAGTCCATATCGACAGGGGGGATACGAGCAGTACTTC
D: .; J: TRBJ1-1; V: TRBV6-5; size: .; CDR3: CASSSPTVMNTEAFF; DNA: TGTGCCAGCAGTTCACCGACAGTCATGAACACTGAAGCTTTCTTT
D: TRBD2; J: TRBJ2-1; V: TRBV5-1; size: .; CDR3: CASSLSGGALMHEQFF; DNA: TGCGCCAGCAGCTTAAGCGGGGGGGCCCTTATGCATGAGCAGTTCTTC
D: TRBD1; J: TRBJ1-5; V: TRBV7-9; size: .; CDR3: CASSSGTGYWSNQPQHF; DNA: TGTGCCAGCAGCTCCGGGACAGGGTATTGGAGCAATCAGCCCCAGCATTTT
D: .; J: TRBJ2-4; V: TRBV21-1; size: .; CDR3: CASSKTSGGSLKVSSKNIQYF; DNA: TGTGCCAGCAGCAAGACTAGCGGGGGGTCCCTTAAGGTGTCATCCAAAAACATTCAGTACTTC
D: TRBD2; J: TRBJ2-1; V: TRBV5-1; size: .; CDR3: CASSKVRTSGNNEQFF; DNA: TGCGCCAGCAGCAAAGTTAGGACTAGCGGGAACAATGAGCAGTTCTTC
D: .; J: TRBJ2-7; V: TRBV18; size: .; CDR3: CASSPYSQGPSYEQYF; DNA: TGTGCCAGCTCACCATATTCGCAGGGGCCTTCCTACGAGCAGTACTTC
D: .; J: TRBJ1-1; V: TRBV12-2; size: few; CDR3: CASRWGDTEAFF; DNA: TGTGCAAGTCGGTGGGGGGACACTGAAGCTTTCTTT
D: .; J: TRBJ1-2; V: TRBV7-9; size: .; CDR3: CASSTPQGDYGYTF; DNA: TGTGCCAGCAGCACTCCACAGGGCGACTATGGCTACACCTTC
D: .; J: TRBJ1-6; V: TRBV21-1; size: .; CDR3: CATRDREGSSPLHF; DNA: TGTGCCACTAGGGACAGGGAGGGATCCTCACCCCTCCACTTT
D: TRBD1; J: TRBJ2-2; V: TRBV7-2; size: once; CDR3: CASRGQGYTGELFF; DNA: TGTGCCAGCAGAGGACAGGGGTACACCGGGGAGCTGTTTTTT
D: .; J: TRBJ2-5; V: TRBV10-1; size: once; CDR3: CASSDGAVGGTQYF; DNA: TGCGCCAGCAGTGATGGGGCGGTCGGGGGGACCCAGTACTTC
D: .; J: TRBJ1-1; V: TRBV7-2; size: .; CDR3: CASSLADSPNTEAFF; DNA: TGTGCCAGCAGCTTAGCGGACTCTCCGAACACTGAAGCTTTCTTT
D: .; J: TRBJ2-7; V: TRBV2; size: .; CDR3: CASSEMSSEMTSYEQYF; DNA: TGTGCCAGCAGTGAGATGTCTAGCGAGATGACCTCCTACGAGCAGTACTTC
D: TRBD2; J: TRBJ2-1; V: TRBV28; size: .; CDR3: CASIGRAGGSYNEQFF; DNA: TGTGCCAGCATCGGTAGGGCGGGGGGCTCCTACAATGAGCAGTTCTTC
D: .; J: TRBJ1-4; V: TRBV25-1; size: .; CDR3: CASSEGGREKLFF; DNA: TGTGCCAGCAGTGAGGGAGGACGGGAAAAACTGTTTTTT
D: TRBD1; J: TRBJ1-2; V: TRBV4-1; size: once; CDR3: CASSQAGTGVYGYTF; DNA: TGCGCCAGCAGCCAAGCCGGGACAGGGGTTTATGGCTACACCTTC
D: TRBD1; J: TRBJ1-1; V: TRBV7-2; size: .; CDR3: CASSYRGTEAFF; DNA: TGTGCCAGCAGCTACAGGGGTACTGAAGCTTTCTTT
D: .; J: TRBJ1-4; V: TRBV5-6; size: few; CDR3: CASSPRQYEKLFF; DNA: TGTGCCAGCAGCCCGCGACAGTATGAAAAACTGTTTTTT
D: .; J: TRBJ2-1; V: TRBV4-3; size: .; CDR3: CASSQTEEGYNEQFF; DNA: TGCGCCAGCAGCCAAACGGAGGAGGGATACAATGAGCAGTTCTTC
D: TRBD2; J: TRBJ2-5; V: TRBV4-2; size: .; CDR3: CASSQVASGGPGETQYF; DNA: TGTGCCAGCAGCCAAGTTGCTAGCGGGGGGCCGGGGGAGACCCAGTACTTC
D: .; J: TRBJ2-1; V: TRBV10-3; size: .; CDR3: CAISADSTGEQFF; DNA: TGTGCCATCAGTGCTGACTCGACGGGTGAGCAGTTCTTC
D: .; J: TRBJ1-2; V: TRBV18; size: .; CDR3: CASSADSFYGYTF; DNA: TGTGCCAGCTCAGCTGACAGTTTCTATGGCTACACCTTC
D: TRBD1; J: TRBJ1-1; V: TRBV2; size: .; CDR3: CASCYRGRNTEAFF; DNA: TGTGCCAGCTGCTACAGGGGGCGTAACACTGAAGCTTTCTTT
D: .; J: TRBJ1-1; V: TRBV2; size: .; CDR3: CASSERGGMKGTEAFF; DNA: TGTGCCAGCAGTGAACGGGGGGGCATGAAAGGCACTGAAGCTTTCTTT
D: .; J: TRBJ2-3; V: TRBV5-6; size: .; CDR3: CASSLGVTTSSTDTQYF; DNA: TGTGCCAGCAGCTTGGGGGTGACTACCTCTAGCACAGATACGCAGTATTTT
D: .; J: TRBJ2-3; V: TRBV29-1; size: .; CDR3: CSVEDRGLNPDTQYF; DNA: TGCAGCGTTGAAGACCGGGGACTGAATCCAGATACGCAGTATTTT
D: .; J: TRBJ2-3; V: TRBV19; size: .; CDR3: CASKEGGADTQYF; DNA: TGTGCCAGTAAGGAAGGGGGGGCAGATACGCAGTATTTT